This TCR beta chain is drawn from a study of blood T cells in healthy people across ages. CDR3 length: 16 residues. CDR1 and CDR2 (germline): SGHRS, YFSETQ. With V trimmed by 3 bases and J by 5 bases, 11 bases remained unmatched. Primed by a sample-barcoded 5' primer and a J-beta primer mix, a second PCR proceeded for 7 to 11 cycles. From the 5' RACE reads, TCRdb called clonotypes with MiXCR, one entry per CDR3 protein. The sample has 800,000 to 950,000 distinct CDR3 sequences, almost 30% seen once. Study results and caveats: Unsorted PBMC input precluded a conclusive naive versus antigen-experienced comparison.

Regarding this clonotype: The target antigen is unknown.

These same records also appear under a second study, on T cells of mothers and their children. This second study says: When the second PCR was run, its M1S primer added sample barcodes and 2-4 random nucleotides.

The sequence came from a woman in her thirties or forties in good health. Sequencing input: blood. The chain uses TRBV5-1 and TRBJ2-5; 9 bases align to TRBD2. As DNA, the CDR3 is TGCGCCAGCAGCTCCGAGGCGGGGGGGCGACGGGAGACCCAGTACTTC. Translating it yields CASSSEAGGRRETQYF.